These 3 T cell receptor beta chains share one sample of origin, sequenced in a study of CD4 T cells in relation to SARS-CoV-2 and coronaviruses. Their target antigens are unknown. Clones were sequenced by immunoSEQ multiplex PCR, and TCRdb holds only the in-frame ones, with some missing. The repertoire consists of about 38,000 clones, with under 85% occurring once and the leading ten covering just over 20%. The sequencing input was memory CD4+ T cells from PBMCs, cultured in vitro. The source is an adult with COVID-19.

V usage is TRBV9 and J usage is TRBJ1-4; 10 bases map to TRBD1. Germline V gene lookup returns CDR1 SGDLS and CDR2 YYNGEE. The CDR3 has 15 amino acids. The V and J ends lost 4 bases and 8 bases, in that order; junction bases with no gene match: 8. The CDR3 here is CASSSPGTGAEKLFF. CDR3 coding DNA: TGTGCCAGCAGCTCCCCCGGGACAGGGGCAGAAAAACTGTTTTTT.

This clone was found a few times. The gene calls are TRBV11-2 and TRBJ2-7; the D gene could be TRBD1 or TRBD2 (6 bases each). The CDR3 spans 13 residues. CDR1 is SGHAT, CDR2 FQNNGV, per germline. Trimming stripped 0 bases from V and 7 bases from J, with 10 bases between. The CDR3 coding sequence is TGTGCCAGCAGCTTAGATCGGGGGCGGGAGCAGTACTTC. Residues: CASSLDRGREQYF.

CDR3 loop: CASSYDPITSGNTIYF. In DNA, the CDR3 is TGTGCCAGCAGTTACGACCCGATAACCTCTGGAAACACCATATATTTT. The chain has TRBV6-6 and TRBJ1-3, with D hard to call. Trimming took 2 bases from V and 0 from J, leaving 11 bases between them. Germline CDR1 MNHNY, CDR2 SVGAGI (reference sequence). This CDR3 region has 16 residues.